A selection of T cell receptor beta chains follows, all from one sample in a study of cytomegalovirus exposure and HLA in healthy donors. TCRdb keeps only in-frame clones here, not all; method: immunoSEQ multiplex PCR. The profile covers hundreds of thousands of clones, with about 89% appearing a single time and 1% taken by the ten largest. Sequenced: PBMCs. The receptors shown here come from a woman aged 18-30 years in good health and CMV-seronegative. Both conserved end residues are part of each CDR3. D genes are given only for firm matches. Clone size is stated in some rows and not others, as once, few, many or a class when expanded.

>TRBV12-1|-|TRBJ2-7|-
CATSGRIRAYEQYF
TGTGCCACAAGCGGACGGATCAGAGCCTACGAGCAGTACTTC
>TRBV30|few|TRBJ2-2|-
CAWTLSNTGELFF
TGTGCCTGGACCCTTTCGAACACCGGGGAGCTGTTTTTT
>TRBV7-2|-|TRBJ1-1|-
CALTRGAPEAFF
TGTGCTCTGACCCGGGGGGCCCCTGAAGCTTTCTTT
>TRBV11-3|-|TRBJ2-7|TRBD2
CASSSRLAFSYEQYF
TGTGCCAGCAGCTCCAGACTAGCGTTTAGCTACGAGCAGTACTTC
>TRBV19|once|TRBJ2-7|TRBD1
CASSRRTGGMYEQYF
TGTGCCAGTAGTAGAAGGACAGGGGGCATGTACGAGCAGTACTTC
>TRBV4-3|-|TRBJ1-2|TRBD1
CASSQDETGGYYGYTF
TGCGCCAGCAGCCAAGATGAGACAGGGGGCTACTATGGCTACACCTTC
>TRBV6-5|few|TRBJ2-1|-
CASRSVVVFREQFF
TGTGCCAGCAGATCGGTCGTTGTTTTCAGGGAGCAGTTCTTC
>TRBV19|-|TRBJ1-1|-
CASSTVWGLNTEAFF
TGTGCCAGTAGTACCGTATGGGGCCTGAACACTGAAGCTTTCTTT
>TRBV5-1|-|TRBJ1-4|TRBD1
CASSAAGGSNEKLFF
TGCGCCAGCAGCGCCGCAGGGGGGTCTAATGAAAAACTGTTTTTT
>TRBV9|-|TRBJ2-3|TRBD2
CASSANVGLASDTQYF
TGTGCCAGCAGCGCTAACGTTGGACTAGCATCAGATACGCAGTATTTT
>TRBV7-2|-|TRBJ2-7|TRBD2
CASGGSPYEQYF
TGTGCCTCCGGGGGGTCCCCCTACGAGCAGTACTTC
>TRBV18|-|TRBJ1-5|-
CASSPKGGDNNQPQHF
TGTGCCAGCTCACCGAAGGGAGGGGACAACAATCAGCCCCAGCATTTT
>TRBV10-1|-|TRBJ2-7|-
CASSSGDWTTYEQYF
TGCGCCAGCAGTTCGGGGGACTGGACCACCTACGAGCAGTACTTC
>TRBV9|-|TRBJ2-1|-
CASSVDRYNEQFF
TGTGCCAGCAGCGTCGACAGATACAATGAGCAGTTCTTC
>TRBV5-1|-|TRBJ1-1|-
CASSLERGTEAFF
TGCGCCAGCAGCTTGGAGAGGGGGACTGAAGCTTTCTTT
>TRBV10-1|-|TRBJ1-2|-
CASGSGNYGYTF
TGCGCCAGTGGCAGCGGGAACTATGGCTACACCTTC
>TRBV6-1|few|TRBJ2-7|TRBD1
CASSDLGQAYEQYF
TGTGCCAGCAGTGACCTCGGACAGGCCTACGAGCAGTACTTC
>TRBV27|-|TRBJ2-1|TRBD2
CASSLVAGVSYNEQFF
TGTGCCAGCAGTTTAGTAGCGGGGGTTTCCTACAATGAGCAGTTCTTC
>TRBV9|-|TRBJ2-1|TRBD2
CASSAQGASGSYNEQFF
TGTGCCAGCAGCGCCCAAGGGGCTAGCGGCTCCTACAATGAGCAGTTCTTC
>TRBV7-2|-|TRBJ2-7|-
CASSLVGSAYEQYF
TGTGCCAGCAGCTTAGTCGGGTCGGCCTACGAGCAGTACTTC
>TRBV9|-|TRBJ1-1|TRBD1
CASSPGDRAHFNTEAFF
TGTGCCAGCAGCCCTGGGGACAGGGCCCATTTCAACACTGAAGCTTTCTTT
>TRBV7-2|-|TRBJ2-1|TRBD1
CASSPRGRSYNEQFF
TGTGCCAGCAGCCCCAGGGGGCGCTCCTACAATGAGCAGTTCTTC